The rows below give T cell receptor beta chains drawn from one sample of a study of chemoradiotherapy in HPV16-positive cancers. Measured with immunoSEQ multiplex PCR; TCRdb has only the in-frame clones, and not every one. The data show about 24,000 clones, with approximately 94% seen just once and 2.5% to 3% held by the top ten. This specimen was taken from a patient who underwent chemoradiotherapy. The source is a human donor with HPV-associated anogenital cancer. Both conserved end residues are part of each CDR3. A D gene is named only where the DNA matches it firmly. Clone size is not always given. Where it is, it says once, few, many or a class for expanded clones.

v_gene: TRBV5-1; abundance: -; d_gene: TRBD1; j_gene: TRBJ1-5; CDR3nt: TGCGCCAGCAGCTTGGGAGGGACAGGCAGCAATCAGCCCCAGCATTTT; CDR3aa: CASSLGGTGSNQPQHF
v_gene: TRBV18; abundance: -; d_gene: TRBD1; j_gene: TRBJ1-2; CDR3nt: TGTGCCAGCTCACCAGCAGGGGGAGTATCTGGCTACACCTTC; CDR3aa: CASSPAGGVSGYTF
v_gene: TRBV6-1; abundance: once; d_gene: -; j_gene: TRBJ1-3; CDR3nt: TGTGCCAGCAGTGAAAGATGGTCAACTGGAAACACCATATATTTT; CDR3aa: CASSERWSTGNTIYF
v_gene: TRBV5-8; abundance: -; d_gene: TRBD1; j_gene: TRBJ1-5; CDR3nt: TGTGCCAGCAGCTATCCGGGACAGGGCAATCAGCCCCAGCATTTT; CDR3aa: CASSYPGQGNQPQHF
v_gene: TRBV10-1; abundance: -; d_gene: TRBD1; j_gene: TRBJ1-1; CDR3nt: TGCGCCAGCAGTGAGTACAGGGGGAACATGAACACTGAAGCTTTCTTT; CDR3aa: CASSEYRGNMNTEAFF
v_gene: TRBV7-2; abundance: -; d_gene: TRBD1; j_gene: TRBJ1-1; CDR3nt: TGTGCCAGCAGTCCGACAGGGTTCACTATGAACACTGAAGCTTTCTTT; CDR3aa: CASSPTGFTMNTEAFF
v_gene: TRBV7-2; abundance: -; d_gene: TRBD2; j_gene: TRBJ2-7; CDR3nt: TGTGCCAGCAGCCATGGTCGTTGGACTAGCGGGGGGTCCTCCTACGAGCAGTACTTC; CDR3aa: CASSHGRWTSGGSSYEQYF
v_gene: TRBV25-1; abundance: -; d_gene: TRBD1; j_gene: TRBJ1-4; CDR3nt: TGTGCCAGCAGTGTCCCGGGACAGGGGGATGAAAAACTGTTTTTT; CDR3aa: CASSVPGQGDEKLFF
v_gene: TRBV6-5; abundance: -; d_gene: -; j_gene: TRBJ1-2; CDR3nt: TGTGCCAGCAGTTCCCATCAGGCGGGGGGTGGCTACACCTTC; CDR3aa: CASSSHQAGGGYTF
v_gene: TRBV10-3; abundance: -; d_gene: TRBD1; j_gene: TRBJ2-6; CDR3nt: TGTGCCATCAGGTCAGGGGGCGCTGGGGCCAACGTCCTGACTTTC; CDR3aa: CAIRSGGAGANVLTF
v_gene: TRBV15; abundance: -; d_gene: -; j_gene: TRBJ1-2; CDR3nt: TGTGCCACCAGCAGAGATGAGGTGGAGGGGCACTGGCGCGGCTACACCTTC; CDR3aa: CATSRDEVEGHWRGYTF
v_gene: TRBV5-4; abundance: -; d_gene: TRBD2; j_gene: TRBJ2-6; CDR3nt: TGTGCCAGCAGCTTCCGAGCGGGAGTGTTTGGGGCCAACGTCCTGACTTTC; CDR3aa: CASSFRAGVFGANVLTF
v_gene: TRBV5-6; abundance: once; d_gene: TRBD1; j_gene: TRBJ1-2; CDR3nt: TGTGCCAGCAGCCGAAGGGGACAGGGGGCGTATGGCTACACCTTC; CDR3aa: CASSRRGQGAYGYTF
v_gene: TRBV19; abundance: -; d_gene: TRBD2; j_gene: TRBJ2-7; CDR3nt: TGTGCCAGTAGTATGGGACTAGCGGAATCCTACGAGCAGTACTTC; CDR3aa: CASSMGLAESYEQYF
v_gene: TRBV2; abundance: once; d_gene: TRBD2; j_gene: TRBJ2-5; CDR3nt: TGTGCCAGTAAGGGAGACAGCGGGAGGGCTTTGAAGACCCAGTACTTC; CDR3aa: CASKGDSGRALKTQYF
v_gene: TRBV30; abundance: -; d_gene: TRBD1; j_gene: TRBJ2-7; CDR3nt: TGTGCCTGGAGTAGACAGGGATCCTACGAGCAGTACTTC; CDR3aa: CAWSRQGSYEQYF
v_gene: TRBV5-1; abundance: once; d_gene: -; j_gene: TRBJ1-1; CDR3nt: TGCGCCAGCAGCTTAAGGGGTTTGAACACTGAAGCTTTCTTT; CDR3aa: CASSLRGLNTEAFF
v_gene: TRBV9; abundance: -; d_gene: TRBD2; j_gene: TRBJ2-1; CDR3nt: TGTGCCAGCAGCGTGGATAGCGGGAGGGCTGAGCAGTTCTTC; CDR3aa: CASSVDSGRAEQFF
v_gene: TRBV29-1; abundance: -; d_gene: -; j_gene: TRBJ2-7; CDR3nt: TGCAGCGTCGCACTAGTTGACCCCTACGAGCAGTACTTC; CDR3aa: CSVALVDPYEQYF
v_gene: TRBV5-6; abundance: -; d_gene: -; j_gene: TRBJ1-6; CDR3nt: TGTGCCAGCAGCTTCATCAGCTCGCGGGGTAATTCACCCCTCCACTTT; CDR3aa: CASSFISSRGNSPLHF
v_gene: TRBV5-1; abundance: -; d_gene: TRBD1; j_gene: TRBJ1-1; CDR3nt: TGCGCCAGCAGCTTGCTGGGGGACAGGGGTTTCACTGAAGCTTTCTTT; CDR3aa: CASSLLGDRGFTEAFF
v_gene: TRBV19; abundance: -; d_gene: -; j_gene: TRBJ2-2; CDR3nt: TGTGCCAGTAGTTCCCGACACTCTTCGAACACCGGGGAGCTGTTTTTT; CDR3aa: CASSSRHSSNTGELFF
v_gene: TRBV2; abundance: -; d_gene: -; j_gene: TRBJ2-7; CDR3nt: TGTGCCAGCAGTCCATCCTCCTACCACGAGCAGTACTTC; CDR3aa: CASSPSSYHEQYF
v_gene: TRBV6-5; abundance: -; d_gene: -; j_gene: TRBJ1-5; CDR3nt: TGTGCCAGCAGCTCCCGAGGGGCAGAACAGCCCCAGCATTTT; CDR3aa: CASSSRGAEQPQHF
v_gene: TRBV27; abundance: -; d_gene: -; j_gene: TRBJ1-1; CDR3nt: TGTGCCAGCAGTGACAGCTTCACTGAAGCTTTCTTT; CDR3aa: CASSDSFTEAFF
v_gene: TRBV6-6; abundance: once; d_gene: -; j_gene: TRBJ1-1; CDR3nt: TGTGCCAGCAGTCGACTAAGTAACACTGAAGCTTTCTTT; CDR3aa: CASSRLSNTEAFF
v_gene: TRBV15; abundance: -; d_gene: -; j_gene: TRBJ2-7; CDR3nt: TGTGCCACCAGCAGAGAAAAAGGGAGGTCCTACGAGCAGTACTTC; CDR3aa: CATSREKGRSYEQYF
v_gene: TRBV28; abundance: -; d_gene: -; j_gene: TRBJ2-7; CDR3nt: TGTGCCAGCAGTTTGCCGGTAACCTACGAGCAGTACTTC; CDR3aa: CASSLPVTYEQYF
v_gene: TRBV28; abundance: -; d_gene: -; j_gene: TRBJ1-5; CDR3nt: TGTGCCAGCAGTTTCCCCGGACAGTCAAATCAGCCCCAGCATTTT; CDR3aa: CASSFPGQSNQPQHF
v_gene: TRBV2; abundance: -; d_gene: -; j_gene: TRBJ1-6; CDR3nt: TGTGCCAGCACGGCAGGGGACTATAATTCACCCCTCCACTTT; CDR3aa: CASTAGDYNSPLHF
v_gene: TRBV6-6; abundance: -; d_gene: -; j_gene: TRBJ1-5; CDR3nt: TGTGCCAGCAGTTACGATCAGAGCAATCAGCCCCAGCATTTT; CDR3aa: CASSYDQSNQPQHF
v_gene: TRBV7-3; abundance: -; d_gene: TRBD2; j_gene: TRBJ2-1; CDR3nt: TGTGCCAGCAGCCCCGGGACTACCAAAGACTACAATGAGCAGTTCTTC; CDR3aa: CASSPGTTKDYNEQFF
v_gene: TRBV6-4; abundance: -; d_gene: -; j_gene: TRBJ1-2; CDR3nt: TGTGCCAGCAGTGACTCGAGATCTTACGGACAGCGATTCTTCTATGGCTACACCTTC; CDR3aa: CASSDSRSYGQRFFYGYTF
v_gene: TRBV4-2; abundance: -; d_gene: -; j_gene: TRBJ2-2; CDR3nt: TGTGCCAGCAGCCAAGATCTGGGGATCCCCGGGGAGCTGTTTTTT; CDR3aa: CASSQDLGIPGELFF
v_gene: TRBV19; abundance: -; d_gene: TRBD1; j_gene: TRBJ2-2; CDR3nt: TGTGCCAGTAAGGGGGACAGCTTCAACACCGGGGAGCTGTTTTTT; CDR3aa: CASKGDSFNTGELFF
v_gene: TRBV7-8; abundance: once; d_gene: -; j_gene: TRBJ2-2; CDR3nt: TGTGCCAGCAGCTTATTATCGAACACCGGGGAGCTGTTTTTT; CDR3aa: CASSLLSNTGELFF
v_gene: TRBV25-1; abundance: -; d_gene: TRBD1; j_gene: TRBJ1-2; CDR3nt: TGTGCCAGCAGTGCACCGGGACAGGGAACACTCTATGGCTACACCTTC; CDR3aa: CASSAPGQGTLYGYTF
v_gene: TRBV19; abundance: -; d_gene: TRBD1; j_gene: TRBJ1-4; CDR3nt: TGTGCCAGTAGGAAACAGGGGGTGAACAGAGGCGAAAAACTGTTTTTT; CDR3aa: CASRKQGVNRGEKLFF
v_gene: TRBV7-6; abundance: once; d_gene: TRBD1; j_gene: TRBJ2-3; CDR3nt: TGTGCCAGCAGCCTCCGGGACAGGGTAGATACGCAGTATTTT; CDR3aa: CASSLRDRVDTQYF
v_gene: TRBV6-5; abundance: -; d_gene: -; j_gene: TRBJ1-2; CDR3nt: TGTGCCAGCAGCCCTCTCTCCGGGGATGTTCATGGCTACACCTTC; CDR3aa: CASSPLSGDVHGYTF
v_gene: TRBV19; abundance: -; d_gene: -; j_gene: TRBJ1-2; CDR3nt: TGTGCCAGTAGTATAGATTGGGAGGTTCGCGTGGGAGGCTACACCTTC; CDR3aa: CASSIDWEVRVGGYTF
v_gene: TRBV14; abundance: -; d_gene: -; j_gene: TRBJ1-1; CDR3nt: TGTGCCAGCAGCCAAGGGGTTATCACTGAAGCTTTCTTT; CDR3aa: CASSQGVITEAFF
v_gene: TRBV5-4; abundance: once; d_gene: TRBD1; j_gene: TRBJ2-5; CDR3nt: TGTGCCAGCAGCGCTGCCGGGACAGCTAAGGAGACCCAGTACTTC; CDR3aa: CASSAAGTAKETQYF
v_gene: TRBV28; abundance: -; d_gene: TRBD1; j_gene: TRBJ1-1; CDR3nt: TGTGCCAGCAGTGCCGGACAGGGGAACACTGAAGCTTTCTTT; CDR3aa: CASSAGQGNTEAFF
v_gene: TRBV2; abundance: -; d_gene: TRBD2; j_gene: TRBJ2-3; CDR3nt: TGTGCCAGCAGTGAACTAGCGGGGGGGCCCACAGATACGCAGTATTTT; CDR3aa: CASSELAGGPTDTQYF
v_gene: TRBV5-8; abundance: -; d_gene: -; j_gene: TRBJ1-5; CDR3nt: TGTGCCAGCAGCTCTGCGGGCTTCAATCAGCCCCAGCATTTT; CDR3aa: CASSSAGFNQPQHF
v_gene: TRBV21-1; abundance: -; d_gene: -; j_gene: TRBJ1-6; CDR3nt: TGTGCCAGCAGCAAAGACAAAGAGGGGGAGTCAGGGGAGAATTCACCCCTCCACTTT; CDR3aa: CASSKDKEGESGENSPLHF
v_gene: TRBV2; abundance: -; d_gene: -; j_gene: TRBJ1-1; CDR3nt: TGTGCCAGCAGTGGGCATCACACTGAAGCTTTCTTT; CDR3aa: CASSGHHTEAFF
v_gene: TRBV2; abundance: -; d_gene: -; j_gene: TRBJ1-5; CDR3nt: TGTGCCAGCAGCCCAAACAGGGTTAGCAATCAGCCCCAGCATTTT; CDR3aa: CASSPNRVSNQPQHF
v_gene: TRBV30; abundance: -; d_gene: -; j_gene: TRBJ2-2; CDR3nt: TGTGCCTGGACCTCCCGGGGGCGGCTGAACACCGGGGAGCTGTTTTTT; CDR3aa: CAWTSRGRLNTGELFF
v_gene: TRBV7-9; abundance: -; d_gene: -; j_gene: TRBJ1-1; CDR3nt: TGTGCCAGCAGCCCCTCGGGGAGGCTCTTAAGGGACACTGAAGCTTTCTTT; CDR3aa: CASSPSGRLLRDTEAFF
v_gene: TRBV19; abundance: -; d_gene: TRBD2; j_gene: TRBJ2-3; CDR3nt: TGTGCCAGTAACGCCCGGACTAGCGGGGGAACAGATACGCAGTATTTT; CDR3aa: CASNARTSGGTDTQYF
v_gene: TRBV6-1; abundance: -; d_gene: -; j_gene: TRBJ2-7; CDR3nt: TGTGCCAGTTCTGGAGGGCCTTTTGGCTACGAGCAGTACTTC; CDR3aa: CASSGGPFGYEQYF
v_gene: TRBV9; abundance: -; d_gene: TRBD1; j_gene: TRBJ1-2; CDR3nt: TGTGCCAGCAGCGTGGACAGGGGGTACTATGGCTACACCTTC; CDR3aa: CASSVDRGYYGYTF
v_gene: TRBV7-9; abundance: once; d_gene: TRBD1; j_gene: TRBJ1-2; CDR3nt: TGTGCCAGCAGCCTGGGGGGACAGTTGATGACTAACTATGGCTACACCTTC; CDR3aa: CASSLGGQLMTNYGYTF
v_gene: TRBV19; abundance: -; d_gene: -; j_gene: TRBJ2-6; CDR3nt: TGTGCCAGTAGTATACTTCAGATCTCTGGGGCCAACGTCCTGACTTTC; CDR3aa: CASSILQISGANVLTF